A single sample gave rise to the 9 T cell receptor beta chains below, sequenced in a study of tumor-infiltrating lymphocytes in localized non-small cell lung cancer. Measured with immunoSEQ multiplex PCR; TCRdb has only the in-frame clones, and not every one. The sample yields around 6,400 clones, roughly 81% seen once. Specimen: lung tumor tissue. These receptors all come from a human donor with non-small cell lung cancer.

This clone came up once. This rearrangement joins TRBV2 to TRBJ2-5, with a weak D call TRBD1 (5 bases). The CDR3 has 14 residues. Trimming took off 3 bases at V and 5 bases at J, with 13 bases between the two ends. Germline CDR1 SNHLY, CDR2 FYNNEI. CDR3 sequence: CASSEGRAYETQYF. The CDR3 region has the DNA TGTGCCAGCAGTGAGGGCAGGGCCTACGAGACCCAGTACTTC.

The chain employs TRBV4-1 and TRBJ2-2; possibly TRBD1 or TRBD2 for D (5 bases each). V lost 1 base, J lost 7 bases, and 28 bases lay in between. The CDR3 is 20 residues long. CDR1 is MGHRA and CDR2 is YSYEKL in the germline V gene. Written as DNA, the CDR3 is TGCGCCAGCAGCCAAGCAACTCCACAAAACCGGGACCGAAGATTCGGGGAGCTGTTTTTT. Its translation: CASSQATPQNRDRRFGELFF.

CDR3 bases: TGCAGCGTTATAACAGCGAAAAGCACAGATACGCAGTATTTT. This encodes CSVITAKSTDTQYF. The gene calls are TRBV29-1 and TRBJ2-3; no clear D gene. Germline lookup yields CDR1 SQVTM and CDR2 ANQGSEA. The CDR3 sequence is 14 residues long. V lost 5 bases and J 0 bases, leaving 12 bases between the germline ends.

V is TRBV11-2 and J is TRBJ1-3; D gene uncertain. The germline V and J ends were trimmed by 1 base and 2 bases, with 9 bases remaining between them. Germline CDR1 reads SGHAT; CDR2 reads FQNNGV. This CDR3 has 15 residues. CDR3 amino acids: CASSLAPGTGNTIYF. CDR3 DNA: TGTGCCAGCAGCTTAGCCCCGGGGACTGGAAACACCATATATTTT. The full variable domain, completed using reference TRBV11-2 and TRBJ1-3, is EAGVAQSPRYKIIEKRQSVAFWCNPISGHATLYWYQQILGQGPKLLIQFQNNGVVDDSQLPKDRFSAERLKGVDSTLKIQPAKLEDSAVYLCASSLAPGTGNTIYFGEGSWLTVV.

V gene TRBV6-6 combines with J gene TRBJ1-6, with TRBD1 identical over 7 bases. The length of the CDR3 is 14 residues. Trimming cost V 6 bases and J 5 bases; bases outside gene matches: 4. Germline-derived CDR1 and CDR2 are MNHNY and SVGAGI (reference sequence). In nucleotides, the CDR3 is TGTGCCAGCAGGGCGGGGACAGATAATTCACCCCTCCACTTT. This translates into CASRAGTDNSPLHF.

The chain uses TRBV5-5 and TRBJ1-2; perhaps TRBD1 as D (5 bases). The CDR3 length is 13 residues. Looked up from germline, CDR1 is SGHKS and CDR2 is YYEKEE (reference sequence). Deletions cut 1 base from V and 4 bases from J, with 8 bases between. CDR3 DNA: TGTGCCAGCAGCTTGACAGGATCCTATGGCTACACCTTC. Translation gives CASSLTGSYGYTF.

The chain couples TRBV6-6 to TRBJ2-1, with D maybe TRBD2 (5 bases). V lost 4 bases, J lost 0 bases, and 7 bases lay in between. The CDR3 is made up of 14 amino acids. Germline V CDR1 and CDR2: MNHNY, SVGAGI (reference sequence). The CDR3 sequence: CASSLANSYNEQFF. CDR3 sequence (DNA): TGTGCCAGCAGTTTAGCGAACTCCTACAATGAGCAGTTCTTC.

The gene calls are TRBV2 and TRBJ1-2, with 7 bases that match TRBD1. This CDR3 has 14 residues. Germline V gene lookup returns CDR1 SNHLY and CDR2 FYNNEI. The V gene end was trimmed by 6 bases and the J gene end by 4 bases; junction bases not matched to a gene: 8. The CDR3 region is CASRPRQGTYGYTF. The CDR3 DNA reads TGTGCCAGCAGACCCCGACAGGGTACCTATGGCTACACCTTC.

The chain joins TRBV5-1 to TRBJ1-2; TRBD1 is a possible D gene (5 bases). The CDR3 has 14 residues. The V gene's germline CDR1 is SGHRS and CDR2 YFSETQ. V was shortened by 4 bases and J by 5 bases, with 15 bases between the two germline ends. The CDR3 protein is CASSPGGVGYGYTF. CDR3 bases: TGCGCCAGCAGCCCCGGGGGTGTTGGGTATGGCTACACCTTC.